This note documents a single T cell receptor beta chain sequence. This clonotype has ten or more counts. No antigen is known for it. Per-base qualities were not stored, and no clone one base away is much larger. The treatment or condition label, as the study defines it: allogeneic hematopoietic cell transplantation with graft depleted of TCRalphabeta T cells and CD19 B cells. The transplant recipients were children given TCRalphabeta/CD19-depleted allogeneic hematopoietic cell grafts. CDR1 and CDR2 are read off the germline V gene as MGHDK and SYGVNS. The germline V end is reduced by 1 base and the J end by 2 bases; junction bases left unmatched: 4. The CDR3 spans 18 residues, from the cysteine through the phenylalanine. The sequence is cut down to CDR3 DNA, 54 bases in frame from base 1. These data come from a study of T-cell reconstitution after alpha-beta-depleted transplantation in children (dated by TCRdb to 2015 to 2016). Study-level background: Using TCR repertoire profiling, the study followed T-cell immune reconstitution in a quantitative way in children after TCRalphabeta/CD19-depleted allogeneic hematopoietic cell transplantation. Findings and caveats that apply to the study as a whole: Over the following months the frequencies of hyperexpanded clones went down, and after one year T-cell counts and TCRbeta diversity were mostly credited to newly produced T cells. Apparently early alphabetaT-cell count recovery about two months after transplant reportedly relied on only several hundred rapidly expanded clones derived from non-depleted graft cells. In some patients, the high TCRbeta diversity seen at day 60 was put down to recipient T cells and intrathymic progenitors that had survived conditioning.

Library preparation used PCR. The sample was run on an Illumina HiSeq 2500. To normalize quantification of the TCRbeta repertoire, the TCR libraries were built with molecular barcoding that relied on unique molecular identifiers. Clones were called with MiXCR by TCRdb after fastp trimmed the public reads at Q25, and only in-frame beta chains were retained. Each CDR3 protein gets just one entry, which takes the most common genes and DNA from the rows behind it. This sample lists a few hundred thousand distinct CDR3 sequences; around 10% were detected once. Over 6% of the sample is in the top ten clones.

This TCR was sampled from a boy less than two years old with acute myeloid leukemia, due to receive a stem cell transplant. This specimen was PBMCs, taken before TCRalphabeta/CD19-depleted stem cell transplant. Rearrangement joined TRBV25-1 to TRBJ2-4; TRBD2 aligns with 14 central bases. The nucleotides are TGTGCCAGCAGTGAATCCGGGACTAGCGGGAGTACCAAAAACATTCAGTACTTC. Its protein is CASSESGTSGSTKNIQYF.